These T cell receptor beta chains were read from a single sample in a study of blood T cell repertoires in COVID-19. Some clones are missing from TCRdb's copy, which holds only in-frame ones; the method was immunoSEQ multiplex PCR. This sample yields roughly 200,000 clones, of which roughly 80% are seen a single time; less than 2% belongs to the top ten. The sequenced sample consisted of peripheral blood. These receptor sequences come from a human donor in a cohort sampled during active COVID-19. CDR3s include the opening cysteine and the closing phenylalanine or tryptophan. D genes are given only for firm matches. Expanded clones get a size class; other rows say once, few or many, or leave the size out.

clone_size	d_call	v_call	j_call	cdr3_nt	cdr3_aa
.	TRBD2	TRBV9	TRBJ2-7	TGTGCCAGCAGCGTAGCCCGACTAGCTAACCAGTACGAGCAGTACTTC	CASSVARLANQYEQYF
.	TRBD1	TRBV6-4	TRBJ2-1	TGTGCCAGCAGTGACTCGGGGACAGGGGGCAAGGGAAATGAGCAGTTCTTC	CASSDSGTGGKGNEQFF
.	TRBD1	TRBV5-6	TRBJ2-4	TGTGCCAGCAGCTTCCGGGACAGGGCATTTAACATTCAGTACTTC	CASSFRDRAFNIQYF
few	.	TRBV21-1	TRBJ1-1	TGTGCCAGCAGAAACGGGGGAGAAGGCACTGAAGCTTTCTTT	CASRNGGEGTEAFF
few	TRBD2	TRBV3-1/TRBV3-2	TRBJ2-7	TGTGCCAGCAGCCGAGGACTAGCGGGGGTACCCTACGAGCAGTACTTC	CASSRGLAGVPYEQYF
.	TRBD2	TRBV6-5	TRBJ2-7	TGTGCCAGCAGCGGGAGAGCGGGGGGGCCCTACGAGCAGTACTTC	CASSGRAGGPYEQYF
once	.	TRBV27	TRBJ2-7	TGTGCCAGCAGTTTAGCCCACGGGCAGTACTTC	CASSLAHGQYF
.	.	TRBV2	TRBJ2-2	TGTGCCAGCAGTGTTCAGAACACCGGGGAGCTGTTTTTT	CASSVQNTGELFF
.	TRBD2	TRBV7-2	TRBJ2-7	TGTGCCAGCAGCCCGGGGGGGAGCTCCTACGAGCAGTACTTC	CASSPGGSSYEQYF
.	TRBD1	TRBV27	TRBJ2-7	TGTGCCAGCAGTTTATCCTACAGGGGCGGGGAGCAGTACTTC	CASSLSYRGGEQYF
once	TRBD1	TRBV4-1	TRBJ1-5	TGCGCCAGCAGCCAAGAGATCGGGACAGGGGTTAATCAGCCCCAGCATTTT	CASSQEIGTGVNQPQHF
.	TRBD1	TRBV5-6	TRBJ2-2	TGTGCCAGCAGCGCACAGGGGGTTAACACCGGGGAGCTGTTTTTT	CASSAQGVNTGELFF
.	TRBD1	TRBV11-3	TRBJ2-7	TGTGCCAGCAGCCCCCAGACGGGACAGGGACCAAGGGAGCAGTACTTC	CASSPQTGQGPREQYF
.	TRBD1	TRBV9	TRBJ1-5	TGTGCCAGCAGCTTGGGACAGCCAGATCAGCCCCAGCATTTT	CASSLGQPDQPQHF
.	TRBD2	TRBV18	TRBJ2-5	TGTGCCAGCTCAAGGACTAGCGGGGGTGAGGAGACCCAGTACTTC	CASSRTSGGEETQYF
.	TRBD1	TRBV18	TRBJ2-2	TGTGCCAGCTCACGCCGACAGGGGATGACGGACACCGGGGAGCTGTTTTTT	CASSRRQGMTDTGELFF
.	.	TRBV27	TRBJ2-1	TGTGCCAGCAGTTTGTCCGGGTTCACCTACAATGAGCAGTTCTTC	CASSLSGFTYNEQFF
few	.	TRBV11-3	TRBJ1-6	TGTGCCAGCAGCCCCTCGGGGGGGGATTCACCCCTCCACTTT	CASSPSGGDSPLHF
.	TRBD1	TRBV19	TRBJ2-1	TGTGCCAGTAAGAGGACAGGGTCATACAATGAGCAGTTCTTC	CASKRTGSYNEQFF
.	.	TRBV4-3	TRBJ2-2	TGCGCCAGCAGCCCTGGGGCAGTGAACACCGGGGAGCTGTTTTTT	CASSPGAVNTGELFF
.	.	TRBV27	TRBJ2-6	TGTGCCAGCAGTTTCGCTACAGGGAGCGGGGCCAACGTCCTGACTTTC	CASSFATGSGANVLTF
once	TRBD2	TRBV6-5	TRBJ2-7	TGTGCCAGGCCGGTTAATAGCGGGACCGCCTACGAGCAGTACTTC	CARPVNSGTAYEQYF
.	.	TRBV18	TRBJ2-3	TGTGCCAGCTCACCAGCTTACCAGGGAGGTACAGATACGCAGTATTTT	CASSPAYQGGTDTQYF
.	.	TRBV5-4	TRBJ2-3	TGTGCCAGCAGCTCGGCGGGGAGGGGGGACGGACCAGATACGCAGTATTTT	CASSSAGRGDGPDTQYF
.	.	TRBV18	TRBJ1-4	TGTGCCAGCTCACCCATGATGACAGCTGCAACTAATGAAAAACTGTTTTTT	CASSPMMTAATNEKLFF
once	.	TRBV4-1	TRBJ1-5	TGCGCCAGCAGCCAAGATCTTGGGGGCCATCAAAATCAGCCCCAGCATTTT	CASSQDLGGHQNQPQHF
.	TRBD2	TRBV7-9	TRBJ2-1	TGTGCCAGCAGCTTGGCGGGAGGGGGCAATGAGCAGTTCTTC	CASSLAGGGNEQFF
.	.	TRBV11-2	TRBJ2-5	TGTGCCAGCAGCTTAGATATGGAGACCCAGTACTTC	CASSLDMETQYF
.	.	TRBV28	TRBJ1-4	TGTGCCAGCAACTCACAGGGTCTGGGCGAAAAACTGTTTTTT	CASNSQGLGEKLFF
.	.	TRBV6-5	TRBJ2-7	TGTGCCAGCAGTATGGGGGGTTTCGGGGAGCAGTACTTC	CASSMGGFGEQYF
.	.	TRBV18	TRBJ1-2	TGTGCCAGCTCACCTGACCGGGTCGGATTTAACTATGGCTACACCTTC	CASSPDRVGFNYGYTF
.	TRBD1	TRBV27	TRBJ1-2	TGTGCCAGCAGTTTCCTAGGGGGCGGCTACACCTTC	CASSFLGGGYTF
few	TRBD2	TRBV6-5	TRBJ2-5	TGTGCCAGCAGTTACTCGAAGGGACTAGGGTCCGAGACCCAGTACTTC	CASSYSKGLGSETQYF
.	.	TRBV5-4	TRBJ2-3	TGTGCCAGCAGCTTGGTTGTAGAACTAGATACGCAGTATTTT	CASSLVVELDTQYF
once	.	TRBV6-2/TRBV6-3	TRBJ2-7	TGTGCCAGCAGTTACCCCACTCACGAGCAGTACTTC	CASSYPTHEQYF
.	.	TRBV27	TRBJ2-1	TGTGCCAGCAGTCGCGGGACCGGGGCGATTTCCTACAATGAGCAGTTCTTC	CASSRGTGAISYNEQFF
.	.	TRBV5-1	TRBJ1-1	TGCGCCAGCAGCTTGGCGGGGGATCAAGGAGCTTTCTTT	CASSLAGDQGAFF
.	TRBD1	TRBV15	TRBJ1-5	TGTGCCACCAGCAGAGGATCAGGGGGCAGTCAGCCCCAGCATTTT	CATSRGSGGSQPQHF
.	TRBD1	TRBV7-8	TRBJ1-2	TGTGCCAGCAGCTTCTCCCCAGAAGGGGGCTATGTTGGCTACACCTTC	CASSFSPEGGYVGYTF
.	.	TRBV6-1	TRBJ2-1	TGTGCCAGCAGTGAACTAGCAGGTGAGCAGTTCTTC	CASSELAGEQFF
.	.	TRBV27	TRBJ1-2	TGTGCCAGCCCATATCTACCTCTCTATGGCTACACCTTC	CASPYLPLYGYTF
once	TRBD1	TRBV6-5	TRBJ2-7	TGTGCCAGCAGTCCGGACAGGGGCTCCTACGAGCAGTACTTC	CASSPDRGSYEQYF
.	.	TRBV4-3	TRBJ1-1	TGCGCCAGCAGCCAAGATCCCCAGGGGTCCACTGAAGCTTTCTTT	CASSQDPQGSTEAFF
.	.	TRBV19	TRBJ1-5	TGTGCCAGTAGTATGCGGATATTTAGCAATCAGCCCCAGCATTTT	CASSMRIFSNQPQHF
.	TRBD1	TRBV27	TRBJ2-7	TGTGCCAGCAGCCCCAGGGACAGCTCCTACGAGCAGTACTTC	CASSPRDSSYEQYF
.	.	TRBV10-3	TRBJ1-4	TGTGCCATCAGTGAGACCTCCCTGGGTGAGGCTAATGAAAAACTGTTTTTT	CAISETSLGEANEKLFF
.	.	TRBV7-8	TRBJ2-2	TGTGCCAGCAGCTTCTTCGGGGGAACCGGGGAGCTGTTTTTT	CASSFFGGTGELFF
.	.	TRBV19	TRBJ1-1	TGTGCCAGTAGTATTTATTGGGGCCGGGAGACTGAAGCTTTCTTT	CASSIYWGRETEAFF
.	.	TRBV5-1	TRBJ1-3	TGCGCCAGCAGCTTGGAGAGGCACCTCTCTGGAAACACCATATATTTT	CASSLERHLSGNTIYF
.	.	TRBV19	TRBJ1-1	TGTGCCAGTAGTGGGTTGCGGGGCACTGAAGCTTTCTTT	CASSGLRGTEAFF